This TCR beta chain was recorded in a study of blood T cells in healthy people across ages. The wider study: Per two T cells, template switching captured roughly one barcoded beta molecule.

The CDR3 is 13 amino acids. The V gene's germline CDR1 is SGDLS and CDR2 YYNGEE. V was shortened by 0 bases and J by 6 bases, with 7 bases between the two germline ends. The authors ran a second PCR of about 6 to 11 cycles using a sample-barcoded 5' primer and a J-beta primer mix. TCRdb re-called the 5' RACE reads with MiXCR, one entry per CDR3 protein. The table shows about a million distinct CDR3 sequences, with less than 45% occurring only once. Drawn from each donor were ten milliliters of peripheral blood. Whenever a sample was processed, at least 6 million PBMCs were isolated. The source material was blood. The sequence came from a man aged 18 to 29 in good health. The chain carries TRBV9 and TRBJ2-1; D ambiguous. This CDR3 reads CASSVDAANEQFF. The CDR3 DNA sequence: TGTGCCAGCAGCGTAGATGCGGCCAATGAGCAGTTCTTC. The full variable domain, rest sourced from reference TRBV9 and TRBJ2-1, is DSGVTQTPKHLITATGQRVTLRCSPRSGDLSVYWYQQSLDQGLQFLIQYYNGEERAKGNILERFSAQQFPDLHSELNLSSLELGDSALYFCASSVDAANEQFFGPGTRLTVL.